This entry lists 15 T cell receptor beta chains sequenced from one sample in a study of CD8 T cells in ankylosing spondylitis. TCRdb re-derived calls from the 5' RACE reads in MiXCR, one entry per CDR3 protein. The table has a few hundred thousand distinct CDR3 sequences, about a fifth seen once. Material: blood, either unsorted or a sorted T cell fraction (not recorded which). Receptors were obtained from a female donor with ankylosing spondylitis or in good health (not recorded which).

This clonotype was seen a handful of times. V usage is TRBV6-1 and J usage is TRBJ1-1; TRBD1 might be the D (5 bases). Trimming pared 2 bases from V and 0 bases from J, leaving 7 bases between. The CDR3 extends over 14 amino acids. Germline CDR1 and CDR2: MNHNS and SASEGT. This chain's CDR3 is CASSERGMNTEAFF. CDR3 coding DNA: TGTGCCAGCAGTGAACGGGGGATGAACACTGAAGCTTTCTTT.

This rearrangement joins TRBV7-2 to TRBJ2-3, with D tentatively TRBD1 or TRBD2 (5 bases each). This CDR3 comprises 14 residues. CDR1 is SGHTA and CDR2 is FQGNSA in the germline V gene. Trimming removed 5 bases at V and 6 bases at J, with 15 bases between. The DNA for the CDR3 is TGTGCCAGCAGCCCCGTGGGGGATAGGGATACGCAGTATTTT. Translation gives CASSPVGDRDTQYF.

This clonotype was recorded at least ten times. This chain connects TRBV20-1 to TRBJ2-1; no clear D gene. Germline V CDR1 and CDR2: DFQATT, SNEGSKA (reference sequence). CDR3 length: 12 residues. V gave up 0 bases and J gave up 8 bases, with 8 bases separating them. The CDR3 DNA is TGCAGTGCTAGAGATCTGAGCGATGAGCAGTTCTTC. Its translation: CSARDLSDEQFF.

CDR3 in DNA: TGTGCCAGCAGTTCGTGGCAGGCTGATCAGCCCCAGCATTTT. The encoded protein is CASSSWQADQPQHF. The genes are TRBV12-3 or TRBV12-4 and TRBJ1-5; no firm D call. There are 14 residues in the CDR3. V lost 4 bases and J lost 5, with 12 bases in between.

Here the CDR3 DNA reads TGCAGTGCTCCCCCCCCTGGCCCAGATACGCAGTATTTT. It yields the protein CSAPPPGPDTQYF. The chain combines TRBV20-1 with TRBJ2-3; D not certain. This CDR3 has 13 amino acids. The V gene's germline CDR1 is DFQATT and CDR2 SNEGSKA (reference sequence). Trimming took 5 bases from V and 4 from J, leaving 13 bases between them.

The chain recombines TRBV3-1 with TRBJ2-1; unclear D gene. V dropped 5 bases and J dropped 9 bases, with 11 bases sitting between them. CDR3 length equals 12 residues. Per germline, CDR1 LGHDT and CDR2 YNNKEL (reference sequence). The CDR3 nucleotides read TGTGCCAGCAGCTGGCGTCTGGGTGAGCAGTTCTTC. This sequence encodes CASSWRLGEQFF.

The rearrangement joins TRBV20-1 to TRBJ2-7; D may match TRBD1 or TRBD2 (5 bases each). V gave up 4 bases and J gave up 2 bases, with 12 bases separating them. CDR1 is DFQATT, CDR2 SNEGSKA, per germline (reference sequence). There are 13 residues in the CDR3. CDR3 sequence reads: CSATGTAPYEQYF. The CDR3 DNA sequence: TGCAGTGCTACCGGGACCGCCCCCTACGAGCAGTACTTC.

The J gene is TRBJ2-5, the V gene TRBV5-4; the D gene could be TRBD1 or TRBD2 (5 bases each). Germline-derived CDR1 and CDR2 are SGHNT and YYREEE (reference sequence). The CDR3 covers 15 residues. Trimming took 2 bases from V and 2 from J, leaving 13 bases between them. The CDR3 DNA sequence: TGTGCCAGCAGCTTAACCGGGACGAGACAAGAGACCCAGTACTTC. It encodes CASSLTGTRQETQYF.

This clonotype has a count of ten or more. This chain joins TRBV20-1 and TRBJ1-1; D not resolved. The V end was cut by 2 bases, the J end by 1 base, with 5 bases between. The CDR3 is 12 amino acids. In germline, CDR1 is DFQATT, CDR2 SNEGSKA (reference sequence). DNA for the CDR3: TGCAGTGCTAGAATGGCGAACACTGAAGCTTTCTTT. It specifies CSARMANTEAFF.

This clonotype appeared a few times. The chain links TRBV10-3 to TRBJ1-2, with TRBD1 matching over 8 bases. V lost 4 bases and J lost 5; bases outside the gene matches: 6. CDR3 length: 14 residues. Per germline, CDR1 ENHRY and CDR2 SYGVKD. The CDR3 is CAISGDRGGYGYTF. For the CDR3, the DNA is TGTGCCATCAGTGGAGACAGGGGAGGGTATGGCTACACCTTC.

The chain joins TRBV7-2 to TRBJ2-1; 7 bases agree with TRBD1. V shed 6 bases, J shed 1 base, and the junction held 9 bases outside the gene matches. Germline assignment: CDR1 SGHTA and CDR2 FQGNSA. This CDR3 comprises 16 residues. DNA of the CDR3: TGTGCCAGCAGGAGAGAGGGGGCCTGGTCCTACAATGAGCAGTTCTTC. Translation gives CASRREGAWSYNEQFF. The full variable domain, its missing parts supplied by reference TRBV7-2 and TRBJ2-1, is GAGVSQSPSNKVTEKGKDVELRCDPISGHTALYWYRQSLGQGLEFLIYFQGNSAPDKSGLPSDRFSAERTGGSVSTLTIQRTQQEDSAVYLCASRREGAWSYNEQFFGPGTRLTVL.

V is TRBV2 and J is TRBJ1-2; TRBD1 agrees at 11 bases. In germline, CDR1 is SNHLY, CDR2 FYNNEI. Unmatched junction bases numbered 10, after V lost 3 bases and J lost 4 bases. CDR3 length equals 17 residues. The CDR3 here is CASSEKPRTGGVYGYTF. The CDR3 coding sequence is TGTGCCAGCAGTGAGAAACCACGGACAGGGGGCGTCTATGGCTACACCTTC.

This clonotype turned up a few times. The genes are TRBV20-1 and TRBJ1-1; D is unresolved. V was cut by 4 bases and J by 4 bases, with 16 bases left in between. CDR1 is DFQATT, CDR2 SNEGSKA, per germline (reference sequence). The CDR3 is 14 residues long. CDR3 sequence (DNA): TGCAGTGCTACTGGGAGCCGAGGGTTCACTGAAGCTTTCTTT. Amino acid sequence: CSATGSRGFTEAFF.

The chain carries TRBV29-1 and TRBJ1-1; D might be TRBD1 (5 bases). V was cut by 7 bases and J by 6 bases, with 18 bases left in between. The CDR3 extends over 13 amino acids. Germline-derived CDR1 and CDR2 are SQVTM and ANQGSEA. The CDR3 DNA reads TGCAGCGCCGTTTGGGGGGGGGTTCCTGAAGCTTTCTTT. Its protein product is CSAVWGGVPEAFF. Full variable domain (missing parts from reference TRBV29-1 and TRBJ1-1): SAVISQKPSRDICQRGTSLTIQCQVDSQVTMMFWYRQQPGQSLTLIATANQGSEATYESGFVIDKFPISRPNLTFSTLTVSNMSPEDSSIYLCSAVWGGVPEAFFGQGTRLTVV.

The chain combines TRBV20-1 with TRBJ1-1; unclear D gene. This CDR3 region has 13 residues. The germline V gene encodes CDR1 DFQATT and CDR2 SNEGSKA (reference sequence). V was shortened by 6 bases and J by 3 bases, with 14 bases between the two germline ends. The CDR3 is CSARTLRYTEAFF. The CDR3 DNA reads as TGCAGTGCGAGGACCCTAAGATACACTGAAGCTTTCTTT.